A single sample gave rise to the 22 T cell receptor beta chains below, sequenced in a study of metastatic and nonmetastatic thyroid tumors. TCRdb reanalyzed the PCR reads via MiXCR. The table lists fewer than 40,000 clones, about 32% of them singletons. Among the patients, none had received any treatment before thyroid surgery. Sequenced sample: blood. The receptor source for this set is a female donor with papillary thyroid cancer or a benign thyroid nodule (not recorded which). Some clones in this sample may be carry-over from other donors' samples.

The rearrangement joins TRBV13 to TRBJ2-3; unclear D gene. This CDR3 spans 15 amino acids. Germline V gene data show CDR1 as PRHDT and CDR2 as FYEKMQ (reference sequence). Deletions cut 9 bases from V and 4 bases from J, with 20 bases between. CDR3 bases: TGTGCCAGTAGCCCGCAAGGGCGGTCCCCAGATACGCAGTATTTT. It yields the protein CASSPQGRSPDTQYF.

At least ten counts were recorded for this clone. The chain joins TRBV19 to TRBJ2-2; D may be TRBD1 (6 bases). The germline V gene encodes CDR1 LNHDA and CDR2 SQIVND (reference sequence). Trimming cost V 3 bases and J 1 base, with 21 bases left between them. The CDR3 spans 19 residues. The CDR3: CASSISVFSWTENTGELFF. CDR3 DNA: TGTGCCAGTAGTATTTCAGTTTTTTCGTGGACAGAGAACACCGGGGAGCTGTTTTTT.

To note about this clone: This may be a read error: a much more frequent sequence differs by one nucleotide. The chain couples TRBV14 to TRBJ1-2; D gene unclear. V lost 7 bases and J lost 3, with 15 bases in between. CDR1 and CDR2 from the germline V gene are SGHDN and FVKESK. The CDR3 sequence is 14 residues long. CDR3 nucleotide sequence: TGTGCCAGCATCCTCAGTGGACCTGACTATGGCTACACCTTC. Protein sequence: CASILSGPDYGYTF.

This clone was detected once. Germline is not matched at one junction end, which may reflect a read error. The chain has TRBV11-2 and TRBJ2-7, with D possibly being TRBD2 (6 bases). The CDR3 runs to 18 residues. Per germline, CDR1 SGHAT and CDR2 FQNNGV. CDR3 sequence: CAGSLGGCSGRASGEQYF. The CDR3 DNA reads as TGTGCCGGCAGCTTAGGTGGGTGTAGCGGAAGGGCCTCAGGTGAGCAGTACTTC.

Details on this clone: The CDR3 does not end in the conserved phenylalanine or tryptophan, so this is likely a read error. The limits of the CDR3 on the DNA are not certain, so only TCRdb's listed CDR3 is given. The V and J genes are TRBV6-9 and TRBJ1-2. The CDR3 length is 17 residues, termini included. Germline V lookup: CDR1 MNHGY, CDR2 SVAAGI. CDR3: CASSYQRQHDPNYGYTY.

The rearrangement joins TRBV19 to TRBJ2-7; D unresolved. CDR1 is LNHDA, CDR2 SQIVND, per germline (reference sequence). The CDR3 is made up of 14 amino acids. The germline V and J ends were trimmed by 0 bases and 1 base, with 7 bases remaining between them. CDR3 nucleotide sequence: TGTGCCAGTAGTATAGATCCGCAATCCTACGAGCAGTACTTC. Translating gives CASSIDPQSYEQYF. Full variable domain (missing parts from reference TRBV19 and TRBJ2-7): DGGITQSPKYLFRKEGQNVTLSCEQNLNHDAMYWYRQDPGQGLRLIYYSQIVNDFQKGDIAEGYSVSREKKESFPLTVTSAQKNPTAFYLCASSIDPQSYEQYFGPGTRLTVT.

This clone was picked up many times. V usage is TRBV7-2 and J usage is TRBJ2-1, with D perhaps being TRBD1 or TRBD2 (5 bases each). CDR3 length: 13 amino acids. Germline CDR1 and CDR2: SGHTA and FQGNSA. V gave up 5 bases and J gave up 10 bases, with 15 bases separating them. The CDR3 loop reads CASSTYRGPEQFF. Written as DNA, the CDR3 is TGTGCCAGCAGCACATACCGGGGACCCGAGCAGTTCTTC.

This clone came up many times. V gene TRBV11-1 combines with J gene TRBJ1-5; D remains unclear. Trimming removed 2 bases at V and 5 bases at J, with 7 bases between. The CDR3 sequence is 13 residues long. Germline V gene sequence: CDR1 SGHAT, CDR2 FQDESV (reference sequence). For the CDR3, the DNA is TGTGCCAGCAGCTTACACAGCGATCAGCCCCAGCATTTT. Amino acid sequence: CASSLHSDQPQHF.

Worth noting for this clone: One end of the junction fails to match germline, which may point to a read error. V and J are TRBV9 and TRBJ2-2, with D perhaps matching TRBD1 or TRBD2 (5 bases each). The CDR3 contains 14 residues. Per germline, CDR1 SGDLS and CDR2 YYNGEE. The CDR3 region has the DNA TGTGCCAGCAACGTAGTGGGGACGGGCTGGGAGCTGTTTTTT. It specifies CASNVVGTGWELFF.

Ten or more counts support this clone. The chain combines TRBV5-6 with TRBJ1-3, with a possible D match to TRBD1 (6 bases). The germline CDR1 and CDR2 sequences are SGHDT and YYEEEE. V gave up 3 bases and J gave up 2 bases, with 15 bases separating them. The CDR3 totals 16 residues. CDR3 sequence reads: CASSWEGVSPGNTIYF. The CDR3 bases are TGTGCCAGCAGCTGGGAGGGGGTGTCGCCTGGAAACACCATATATTTT.

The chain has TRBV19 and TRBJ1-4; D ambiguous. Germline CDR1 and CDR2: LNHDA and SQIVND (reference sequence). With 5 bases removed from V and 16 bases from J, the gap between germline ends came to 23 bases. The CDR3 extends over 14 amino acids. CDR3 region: CASSRDLTGEQRFF. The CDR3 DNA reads TGTGCCAGTAGTCGGGATTTGACGGGAGAACAACGGTTTTTT.

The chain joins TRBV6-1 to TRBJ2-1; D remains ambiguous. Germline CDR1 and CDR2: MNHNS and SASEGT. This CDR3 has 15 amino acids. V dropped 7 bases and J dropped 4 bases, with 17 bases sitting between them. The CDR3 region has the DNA TGTGCCAGCACCGACCTCAGACCAGCTTACAATGAGCAGTTCTTC. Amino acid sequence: CASTDLRPAYNEQFF.

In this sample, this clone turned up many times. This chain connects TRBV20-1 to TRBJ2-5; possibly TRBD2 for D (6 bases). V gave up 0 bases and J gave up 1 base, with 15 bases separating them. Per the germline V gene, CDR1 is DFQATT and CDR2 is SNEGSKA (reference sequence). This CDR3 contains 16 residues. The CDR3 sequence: CSARDWREISQETQYF. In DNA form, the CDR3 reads TGCAGTGCTAGAGATTGGAGGGAGATTTCCCAAGAGACCCAGTACTTC.

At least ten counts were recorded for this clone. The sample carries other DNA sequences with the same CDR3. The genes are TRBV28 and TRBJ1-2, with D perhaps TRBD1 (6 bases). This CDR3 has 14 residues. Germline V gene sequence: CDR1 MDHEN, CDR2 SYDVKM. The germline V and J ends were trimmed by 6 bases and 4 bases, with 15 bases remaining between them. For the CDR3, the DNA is TGTGCCAGCAGCCCCGCCGAGACAGGCTATGGCTACACCTTC. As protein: CASSPAETGYGYTF.

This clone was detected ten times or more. This chain's CDR3 is CASSLDPAALTEQFF. CDR3 coding DNA: TGTGCCAGCAGCCTCGACCCAGCGGCTCTTACTGAGCAGTTCTTC. This chain links TRBV9 with TRBJ2-1, with D possibly being TRBD2 (5 bases). CDR3 length: 15 residues. Germline V CDR1 and CDR2: SGDLS, YYNGEE. Trimming removed 4 bases from V and 9 bases from J, with 20 bases in between.

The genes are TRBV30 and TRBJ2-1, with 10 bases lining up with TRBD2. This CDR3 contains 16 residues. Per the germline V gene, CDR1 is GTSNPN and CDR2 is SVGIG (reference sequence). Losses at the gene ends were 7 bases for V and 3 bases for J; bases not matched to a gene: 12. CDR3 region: CAFSTLAGSVYNEQFF. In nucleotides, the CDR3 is TGTGCCTTTAGTACACTAGCGGGATCTGTCTACAATGAGCAGTTCTTC.

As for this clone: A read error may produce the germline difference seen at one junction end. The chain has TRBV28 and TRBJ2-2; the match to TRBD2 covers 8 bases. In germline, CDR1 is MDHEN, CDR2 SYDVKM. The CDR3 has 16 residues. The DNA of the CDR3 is TGTGCCAGTAATGCCGGGACTAGGTCGAGCACCTGGGAGCTGTTTTTT. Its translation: CASNAGTRSSTWELFF.

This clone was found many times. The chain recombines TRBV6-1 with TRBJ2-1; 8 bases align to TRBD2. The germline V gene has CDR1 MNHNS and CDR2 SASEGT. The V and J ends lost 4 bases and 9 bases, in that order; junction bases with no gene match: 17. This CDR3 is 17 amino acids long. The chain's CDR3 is CASSALTGTRAFGEQFF. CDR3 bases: TGTGCCAGCAGTGCCTTAACCGGGACTAGAGCCTTCGGTGAGCAGTTCTTC.

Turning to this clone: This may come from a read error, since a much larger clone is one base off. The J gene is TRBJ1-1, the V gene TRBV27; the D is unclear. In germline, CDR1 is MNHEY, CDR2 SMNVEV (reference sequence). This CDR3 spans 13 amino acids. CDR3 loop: CASSFSTHTDAFF. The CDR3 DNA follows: TGTGCCAGCAGTTTTTCGACTCACACTGACGCTTTCTTT.

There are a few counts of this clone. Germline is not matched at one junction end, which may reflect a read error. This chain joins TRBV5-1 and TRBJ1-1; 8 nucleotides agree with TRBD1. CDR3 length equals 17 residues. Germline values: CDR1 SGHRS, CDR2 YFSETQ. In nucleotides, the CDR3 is TGCACCAGCAGCCTAGGGGGCACAGGGGGAGGATATACTGAAGCTTTCTTT. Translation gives CTSSLGGTGGGYTEAFF.

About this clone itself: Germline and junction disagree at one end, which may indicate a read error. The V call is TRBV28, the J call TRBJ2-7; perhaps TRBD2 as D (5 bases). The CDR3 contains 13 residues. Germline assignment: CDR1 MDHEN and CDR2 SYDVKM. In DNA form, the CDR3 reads TGTGCCAGCAGCTTATCCCCTAGCTCCGAGCAGTACTTC. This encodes CASSLSPSSEQYF.

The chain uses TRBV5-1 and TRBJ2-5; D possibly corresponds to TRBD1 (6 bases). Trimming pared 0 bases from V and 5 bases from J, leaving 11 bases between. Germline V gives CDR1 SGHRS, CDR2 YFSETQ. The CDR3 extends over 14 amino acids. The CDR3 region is CASSLEAGDETQYF. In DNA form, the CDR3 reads TGCGCCAGCAGCTTGGAGGCAGGGGATGAGACCCAGTACTTC.